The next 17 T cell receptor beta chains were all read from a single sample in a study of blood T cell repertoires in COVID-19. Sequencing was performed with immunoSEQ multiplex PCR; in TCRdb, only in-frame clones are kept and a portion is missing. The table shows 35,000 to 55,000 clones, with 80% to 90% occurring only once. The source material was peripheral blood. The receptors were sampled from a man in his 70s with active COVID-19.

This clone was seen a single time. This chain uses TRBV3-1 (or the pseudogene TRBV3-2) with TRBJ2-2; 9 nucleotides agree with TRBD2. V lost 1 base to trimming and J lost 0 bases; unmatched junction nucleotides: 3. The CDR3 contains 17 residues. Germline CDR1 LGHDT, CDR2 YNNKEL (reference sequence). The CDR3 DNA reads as TGTGCCAGCAGCCAAGCCAGCGGGGGGCCGAACACCGGGGAGCTGTTTTTT. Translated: CASSQASGGPNTGELFF.

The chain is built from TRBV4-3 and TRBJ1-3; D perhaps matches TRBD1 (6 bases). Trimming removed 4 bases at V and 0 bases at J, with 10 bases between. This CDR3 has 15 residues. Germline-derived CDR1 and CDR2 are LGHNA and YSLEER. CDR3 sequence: CASSRDRSSGNTIYF. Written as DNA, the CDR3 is TGCGCCAGCAGCCGAGACAGGTCCTCTGGAAACACCATATATTTT.

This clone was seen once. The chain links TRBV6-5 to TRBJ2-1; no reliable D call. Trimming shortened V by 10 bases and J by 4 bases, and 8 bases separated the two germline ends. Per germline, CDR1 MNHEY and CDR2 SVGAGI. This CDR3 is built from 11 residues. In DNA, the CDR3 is TGTGCCACACGCAGGTACAATGAGCAGTTCTTC. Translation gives CATRRYNEQFF.

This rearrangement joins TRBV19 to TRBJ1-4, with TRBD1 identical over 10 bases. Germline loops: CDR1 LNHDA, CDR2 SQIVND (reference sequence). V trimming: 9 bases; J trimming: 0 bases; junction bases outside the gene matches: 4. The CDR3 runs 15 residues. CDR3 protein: CASQDRGTTNEKLFF. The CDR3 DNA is TGTGCCAGCCAGGACAGGGGGACAACTAATGAAAAACTGTTTTTT.

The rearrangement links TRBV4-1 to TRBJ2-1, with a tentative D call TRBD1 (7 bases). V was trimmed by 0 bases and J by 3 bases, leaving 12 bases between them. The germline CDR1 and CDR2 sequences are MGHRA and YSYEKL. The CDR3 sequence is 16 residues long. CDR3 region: CASSQDRQGGYNEQFF. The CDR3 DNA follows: TGCGCCAGCAGCCAAGACCGGCAGGGGGGCTACAATGAGCAGTTCTTC.

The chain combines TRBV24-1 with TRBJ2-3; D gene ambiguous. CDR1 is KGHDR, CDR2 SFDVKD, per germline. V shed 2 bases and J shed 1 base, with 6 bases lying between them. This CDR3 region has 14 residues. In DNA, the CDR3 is TGTGCCACCAGTGATTCGACTCGCACAGATACGCAGTATTTT. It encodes CATSDSTRTDTQYF.

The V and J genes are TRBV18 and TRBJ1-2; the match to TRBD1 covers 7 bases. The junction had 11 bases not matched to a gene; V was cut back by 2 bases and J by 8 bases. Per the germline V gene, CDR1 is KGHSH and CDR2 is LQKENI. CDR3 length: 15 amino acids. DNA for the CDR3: TGTGCCAGCTCACCAGACAGGGAAGATTTGCTGGGCTACACCTTC. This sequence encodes CASSPDREDLLGYTF.

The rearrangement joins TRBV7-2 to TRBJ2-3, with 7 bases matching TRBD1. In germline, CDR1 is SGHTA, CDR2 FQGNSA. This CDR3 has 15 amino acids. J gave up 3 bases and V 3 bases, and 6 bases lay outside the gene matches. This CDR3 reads CASSFRQGPTDTQYF. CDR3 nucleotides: TGTGCCAGCAGCTTTCGACAGGGCCCGACAGATACGCAGTATTTT.

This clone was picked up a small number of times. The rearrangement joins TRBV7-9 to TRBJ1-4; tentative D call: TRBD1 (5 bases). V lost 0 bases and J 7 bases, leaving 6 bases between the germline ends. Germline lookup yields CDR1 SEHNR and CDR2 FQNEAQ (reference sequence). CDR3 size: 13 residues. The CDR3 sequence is CASSLAGGEKLFF. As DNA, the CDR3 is TGTGCCAGCAGCTTAGCGGGGGGTGAAAAACTGTTTTTT.

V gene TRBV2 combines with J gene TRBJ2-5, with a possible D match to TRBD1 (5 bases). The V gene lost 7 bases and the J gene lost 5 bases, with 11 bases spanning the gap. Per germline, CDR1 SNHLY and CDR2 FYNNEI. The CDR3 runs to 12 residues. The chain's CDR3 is CASIGVGETQYF. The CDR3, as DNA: TGTGCCAGCATAGGGGTTGGGGAGACCCAGTACTTC.

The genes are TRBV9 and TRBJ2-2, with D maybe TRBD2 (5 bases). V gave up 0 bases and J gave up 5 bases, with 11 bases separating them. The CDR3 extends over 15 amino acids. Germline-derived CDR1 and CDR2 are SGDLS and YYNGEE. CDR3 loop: CASSVELSGTGELFF. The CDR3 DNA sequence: TGTGCCAGCAGCGTAGAGCTGTCGGGAACCGGGGAGCTGTTTTTT.

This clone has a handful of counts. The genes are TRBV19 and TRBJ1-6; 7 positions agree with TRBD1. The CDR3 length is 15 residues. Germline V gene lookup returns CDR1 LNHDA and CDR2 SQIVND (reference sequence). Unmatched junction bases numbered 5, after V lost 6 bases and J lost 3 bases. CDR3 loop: CASSFRDSYNSPLHF. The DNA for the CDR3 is TGTGCCAGTAGCTTCCGGGACAGCTATAATTCACCCCTCCACTTT.

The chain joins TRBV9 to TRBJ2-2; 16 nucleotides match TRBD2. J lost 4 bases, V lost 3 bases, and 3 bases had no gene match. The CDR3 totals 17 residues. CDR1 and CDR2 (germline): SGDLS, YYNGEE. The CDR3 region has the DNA TGTGCCAGCAGCGACGGGACTAGCGGGGGGGCCACCGGGGAGCTGTTTTTT. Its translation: CASSDGTSGGATGELFF.

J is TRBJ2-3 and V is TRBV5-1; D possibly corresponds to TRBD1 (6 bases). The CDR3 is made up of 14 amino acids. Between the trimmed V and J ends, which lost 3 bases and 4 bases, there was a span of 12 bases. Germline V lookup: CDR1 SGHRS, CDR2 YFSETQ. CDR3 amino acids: CASSSFPGADTQYF. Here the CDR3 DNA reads TGCGCCAGCAGCTCATTTCCAGGGGCAGATACGCAGTATTTT.

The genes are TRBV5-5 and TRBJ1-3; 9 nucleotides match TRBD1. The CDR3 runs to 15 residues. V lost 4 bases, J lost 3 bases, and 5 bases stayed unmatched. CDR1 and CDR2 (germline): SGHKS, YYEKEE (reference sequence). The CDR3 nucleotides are TGTGCCAGCAGCGGCACAGGGGGCTTTGGAAACACCATATATTTT. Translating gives CASSGTGGFGNTIYF. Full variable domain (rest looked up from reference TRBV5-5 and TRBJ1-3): DAGVTQSPTHLIKTRGQQVTLRCSPISGHKSVSWYQQVLGQGPQFIFQYYEKEERGRGNFPDRFSARQFPNYSSELNVNALLLGDSALYLCASSGTGGFGNTIYFGEGSWLTVV.

The DNA of the CDR3 is TGTGCCAGCAGCAGGACAGCCCTTAGCACAGATACGCAGTATTTT. Protein product: CASSRTALSTDTQYF. This chain joins TRBV27 and TRBJ2-3; D possibly corresponds to TRBD1 (6 bases). Trimming shortened V by 6 bases and J by 0 bases, and 13 bases separated the two germline ends. This CDR3 is 15 amino acids long. Germline loops: CDR1 MNHEY, CDR2 SMNVEV (reference sequence).

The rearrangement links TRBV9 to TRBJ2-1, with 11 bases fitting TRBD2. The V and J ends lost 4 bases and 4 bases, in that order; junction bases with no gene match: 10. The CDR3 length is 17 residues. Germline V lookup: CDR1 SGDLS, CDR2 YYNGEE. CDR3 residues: CASSPRPLAGGYNEQFF. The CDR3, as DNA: TGTGCCAGCAGCCCGAGGCCTCTAGCGGGGGGATACAATGAGCAGTTCTTC.